This entry features one T cell receptor (beta chain) sequence. The data were obtained in a study of blood T cell repertoires in COVID-19. Across the whole study: Acute and convalescent COVID-19 samples came from the United States, Italy and Spain. T cells, B-cell-depleted T cells, or PBMCs supplied cDNA or gDNA.

The CDR3 is 14 amino acids. CDR1 and CDR2 from the germline V gene are SGHRS and YFSETQ. The junction had 8 bases not matched to a gene; V was cut back by 2 bases and J by 6 bases. Per the original data handling: Reference gene primer amplification gave estimated nucleated cell counts. TCRdb's copy holds only in-frame clones and misses some; the assay was immunoSEQ multiplex PCR. V, J and clone size are those of that table, while D and trimming were read from the DNA. The table includes approximately 250,000 clones, 84% detected once. The specimen sequenced was peripheral blood. The V gene is TRBV5-1, the J gene TRBJ2-7; 7 bases line up with TRBD2. The receptor was isolated from a man in his forties or fifties with acute or convalescent COVID-19. CDR3 nucleotides: TGCGCCAGCAGCTTTGGGGGGGAGTTTGGCGAGCAGTACTTC. This sequence encodes CASSFGGEFGEQYF. The full variable domain, rest sourced from reference TRBV5-1 and TRBJ2-7, is KAGVTQTPRYLIKTRGQQVTLSCSPISGHRSVSWYQQTPGQGLQFLFEYFSETQRNKGNFPGRFSGRQFSNSRSEMNVSTLELGDSALYLCASSFGGEFGEQYFGPGTRLTVT.